The T cell receptor (beta chain) described here comes from a study of T cell responses to AZD1222 COVID-19 vaccine (dated by TCRdb to the early 2020s). Context from the whole study: TCR sequencing was performed for roughly 240 trial participants, of whom approximately 200 were given two doses of AZD1222 and around 25 were given two doses of MenACWY control vaccine. Trial participants were enrolled by age into 18-55, 56-69 and 70-plus year subgroups, with roughly 160, 29 and 62 TCR-sequenced participants respectively. Broad study findings and their caveats: Most participants were white British and females outnumbered males, and the authors suggested that clonal diversity may have been underestimated. The whole spike protein was spanned by vaccine-associated CD4 TCRs, and dominant responses were seen in regions 160-218 and 743-854. No day 14 peak-response samples were available, so repertoires were characterized only after the peak T cell response. After two AZD1222 doses, both the breadth and the depth of spike-specific TCRs were significantly higher than at day 0 and than in MenACWY recipients. Conclusions about previously exposed vaccinees are limited because only five or six AZD1222 recipients were SARS-CoV-2 seropositive at baseline. Reportedly, close to half of the unique spike-specific TCRs recognized epitopes lying outside the regions that are mutated in the B.1.351 and B.1.1.7 variants. In the small 56-69-year group, the increase in depth fell short of significance, most likely because of low power.

The time point label of this sample denotes: about 28 days (+/-7) after the second vaccine dose. AZD1222 recipients with second doses at about 4 weeks or about 12 weeks were pooled, because spike-specific TCR depth and breadth did not differ between schedules. Samples from vaccinated people were obtained from the UK trials COV001 and COV002, which included a single-blind randomized controlled phase 2/3 trial of AZD1222 (ChAdOx1 nCoV-19) in healthy adults. For TCRbeta chain sequencing, PBMC samples were collected from trial participants at day 0 and at day 28 after the second dose. The CDR3 regions of human TCRbeta chains were analyzed by immunosequencing. Concerning the study's data processing: TCRs in the repertoires were matched against a reference library of SARS-CoV-2-specific TCRs that had been generated with the MIRA antigen-specificity platform. Breadth was defined as the fraction of unique TCRs that were SARS-CoV-2-associated. Depth was defined as the fraction of total T cells that were SARS-CoV-2-associated. Each spike-specific TCR was assigned to its reactive spike region and to a CD4 or CD8 class using the MIRA data. Log10-transformed breadth and depth values were compared by one-way ANOVA with Sidak's multiple comparisons tests. In TCRdb, the immuneACCESS table is reduced to in-frame sequences with V and J assigned. These tables do not hold every clone; where another copy was compared, an unresolved V gene accounts for under half, and the others remain unexplained. V, J and clone size were drawn from that table, and D and trimming were deduced from the DNA. The sample data list roughly 120,000 clones, and 88% of these were observed just once. The ten largest account for roughly 4% of the sample.

With respect to this clone: The clone's antigen remains unknown. Qualities for individual bases were not recorded, and no much larger clone is one base off.

The source is an adult who received the AZD1222 COVID-19 vaccine. Sample: peripheral blood, taken 28 days after the second AZD1222 dose.

The CDR3 protein sequence reads: CASRIGYGYTF. The DNA reads as follows: TGTGCCAGCAGGATCGGGTATGGCTACACCTTC. The chain links TRBV28 with TRBJ1-2; the D gene remains uncertain. According to the germline V gene, CDR1 reads MDHEN and CDR2 reads SYDVKM. Between the V and J ends, shortened by 6 bases and 5 bases respectively, the junction contains 7 bases. From cysteine to phenylalanine, the CDR3 is 11 amino acids long. Only the CDR3 portion is preserved as DNA: 33 bases, with reading frame beginning at the first base.